This T cell receptor beta chain was documented in a study of cytomegalovirus exposure and HLA in healthy donors. Sequencing used immunoSEQ multiplex PCR; TCRdb keeps in-frame clones, though not all of them. The sample has approximately 260,000 clones, just over 85% seen once. To note about this clone: Other DNA sequences within the sample encode an identical CDR3.

The ends lost 5 bases at V and 7 bases at J; junction bases unmatched: 1. The germline V gene encodes CDR1 SNHLY and CDR2 FYNNEI. There are 13 residues in the CDR3. J is TRBJ1-4 and V is TRBV2; 10 positions agree with TRBD1. Input material: PBMCs. The receptor's source is a woman aged 18-35 years in good health and CMV-seronegative. In DNA form, the CDR3 reads TGTGCCAGCAGTCGGGACAGGGGTGAAAAACTGTTTTTT. Encoded protein: CASSRDRGEKLFF.